Each of the 16 T cell receptor beta chains below was sequenced from the same sample in a study of T cell repertoires in cytomegalovirus infection. In TCRdb, the reads were re-called with MiXCR into one record per CDR3 protein. The profile shows 400,000 or so distinct CDR3 sequences, approximately 31% of them singletons. Sequencing was carried out using PBMCs. All receptors come from a human donor in good health (CMV status not recorded). Some clones in this sample may be carry-over from other donors' samples.

This clonotype was found many times. The rearrangement uses TRBV7-6 and TRBJ1-3; D perhaps matches TRBD1 (5 bases). The CDR3 is 15 residues long. CDR1 is SGHVS and CDR2 is FNYEAQ in the germline V gene. V was shortened by 4 bases and J by 0 bases, with 10 bases between the two germline ends. The CDR3 DNA reads as TGTGCCAGCAGCTCCGGCGGGGGCTCTGGAAACACCATATATTTT. This translates into CASSSGGGSGNTIYF.

The chain links TRBV19 to TRBJ2-3; D possibly uses TRBD1 or TRBD2 (6 bases each). Germline values: CDR1 LNHDA, CDR2 SQIVND (reference sequence). V lost 6 bases and J 6 bases, leaving 13 bases between the germline ends. The CDR3 runs 13 residues. CDR3 nucleotide sequence: TGTGCCAGTAGCCCGGGGGCGGGCGATACGCAGTATTTT. Translating it yields CASSPGAGDTQYF.

Details on this clonotype: The junction departs from germline at one end; a sequencing error may be responsible. The V and J genes are TRBV5-1 and TRBJ2-5, with a weak D call TRBD2 (5 bases). CDR3 length equals 15 residues. Germline CDR1 and CDR2: SGHRS and YFSETQ. The CDR3 spells CASSLRGMGRETPYF. CDR3 coding DNA: TGCGCCAGCAGCTTAAGAGGGATGGGGAGAGAGACCCCGTACTTC.

The CDR3 bases are TGTGCCAGCAGTCGCAGGCTTTATAGCAATCAGCCCCAGCATTTT. Amino acid sequence: CASSRRLYSNQPQHF. The V and J genes are TRBV6-2 or TRBV6-3 and TRBJ1-5; no clear D. Germline V CDR1 and CDR2: MNHEY, SVGEGT. CDR3 size: 15 residues. V lost 5 bases, J lost 0 bases, and 11 bases lay in between.

This clonotype was counted between two and nine times. This chain links TRBV7-6 with TRBJ1-1; unclear D gene. The CDR3 has 16 residues. Trimming removed 1 base from V and 3 bases from J, with 15 bases in between. Germline CDR1 and CDR2: SGHVS and FNYEAQ. The CDR3 DNA reads as TGTGCCAGCAGCTTAGAGGCTGAGGGTGGGTACACTGAAGCTTTCTTT. It translates to CASSLEAEGGYTEAFF.

This clonotype was observed many times. The V and J genes are TRBV28 and TRBJ1-2, with 9 positions matching TRBD1. Losses at the gene ends were 5 bases for V and 4 bases for J; bases not matched to a gene: 14. The CDR3 loop spans 17 amino acids. Looked up from germline, CDR1 is MDHEN and CDR2 is SYDVKM. The CDR3 DNA is TGTGCCAGCAGTCCATCCGGGACAGGGAATCGACTCTATGGCTACACCTTC. Encoded protein: CASSPSGTGNRLYGYTF.

The gene calls are TRBV4-1 and TRBJ2-1; 10 nucleotides match TRBD2. The V gene end was trimmed by 0 bases and the J gene end by 6 bases; junction bases not matched to a gene: 5. The CDR3 runs 16 residues. From germline, CDR1 is MGHRA and CDR2 YSYEKL. The CDR3 sequence is CASSQESSGGGNEQFF. DNA of the CDR3: TGCGCCAGCAGCCAAGAGTCCAGCGGGGGGGGCAATGAGCAGTTCTTC.

The rearrangement links TRBV6-2 or TRBV6-3 to TRBJ2-1, with D perhaps given as TRBD1 or TRBD2 (5 bases each). CDR1 and CDR2 from the germline V gene are MNHEY and SVGEGT. Between the trimmed V and J ends, which lost 0 bases and 0 bases, there was a span of 15 bases. The CDR3 has 18 amino acids. The CDR3 DNA sequence: TGTGCCAGCAGTTACTCGCGGGTGGGGCCGAGCTCCTACAATGAGCAGTTCTTC. It is translated as CASSYSRVGPSSYNEQFF.

This clonotype was counted only a few times. This chain connects TRBV7-4 to TRBJ1-4, with D possibly matching TRBD1 (6 bases). V lost 5 bases and J lost 8, with 21 bases in between. The CDR3 has 16 residues. Germline loops: CDR1 SGHVT, CDR2 SQSDAQ. The CDR3 sequence: CASSPLVGGSDEKLFF. CDR3 DNA: TGTGCCAGCAGCCCCCTCGTGGGGGGCAGCGACGAAAAACTGTTTTTT.

J is TRBJ1-5 and V is TRBV6-2 or TRBV6-3, with D possibly matching TRBD1 (6 bases). V lost 6 bases to trimming and J lost 4 bases, with 16 bases between them. Germline lookup yields CDR1 MNHEY and CDR2 SVGEGT. The CDR3 is 15 residues long. The CDR3, as DNA: TGTGCCAGCAGCGGAGAGGGGGACCCTAATCAGCCCCAGCATTTT. Protein sequence: CASSGEGDPNQPQHF.

A note on this clonotype: Germline is not matched at one junction end, which may reflect a read error. This chain uses TRBV12-3 or TRBV12-4 with TRBJ2-4, with D tentatively TRBD2 (6 bases). The CDR3 loop spans 15 amino acids. CDR3 nucleotide sequence: TGTGACAGCAGCCCCTGGGGGGAGGCGAAAAACATTCATTACTTC. This encodes CDSSPWGEAKNIHYF.

This chain links TRBV28 with TRBJ2-4; TRBD1 is a possible D gene (6 bases). CDR3 length equals 15 residues. Germline values: CDR1 MDHEN, CDR2 SYDVKM. Trimming left V 6 bases short and J 0 bases short, with 12 bases between. CDR3 nucleotides: TGTGCCAGCAGCTCTCAGGGGATAGCCAAAAACATTCAGTACTTC. Translation: CASSSQGIAKNIQYF. Full variable domain (outside the CDR3, taken from reference TRBV28 and TRBJ2-4): DVKVTQSSRYLVKRTGEKVFLECVQDMDHENMFWYRQDPGLGLRLIYFSYDVKMKEKGDIPEGYSVSREKKERFSLILESASTNQTSMYLCASSSQGIAKNIQYFGAGTRLSVL.

The rearrangement uses TRBV4-1 and TRBJ1-2; TRBD1 is a possible D gene (5 bases). Germline values: CDR1 MGHRA, CDR2 YSYEKL. The V end lost 1 base, the J end lost 8 bases, and 17 bases lay between the germline ends. The CDR3 contains 15 residues. As DNA, the CDR3 is TGCGCCAGCAGCCAAGTGGCAAGTCCCCGGGGCGGCTACACCTTC. It codes for CASSQVASPRGGYTF.

The sample holds a few counts of this clonotype. The chain uses TRBV6-5 and TRBJ2-4; perhaps D is TRBD1 or TRBD2 (5 bases each). The CDR3 has 20 amino acids. V gave up 5 bases and J gave up 3 bases, with 29 bases separating them. Per the germline V gene, CDR1 is MNHEY and CDR2 is SVGAGI. CDR3: CASSGAPEPGGLRSKNIQYF. CDR3 bases: TGTGCCAGCAGTGGCGCCCCGGAACCTGGGGGTTTAAGGAGCAAAAACATTCAGTACTTC.

There are many counts of this clonotype. The chain is built from TRBV7-2 and TRBJ2-2; 8 bases fit TRBD2. This CDR3 contains 16 residues. Germline trimming cut 5 bases from V and 4 bases from J; bases unmatched to any gene: 9. Germline V gives CDR1 SGHTA, CDR2 FQGNSA. This CDR3 is CASSVLGRAFTGELFF. CDR3 DNA sequence: TGTGCCAGCAGCGTACTCGGGAGGGCCTTCACCGGGGAGCTGTTTTTT.

This clonotype was seen more than once but under ten times. The gene calls are TRBV7-9 and TRBJ2-3; TRBD2 agrees at 9 bases. The CDR3 has 16 residues. Germline lookup yields CDR1 SEHNR and CDR2 FQNEAQ (reference sequence). V lost 5 bases to trimming and J lost 2 bases; unmatched junction nucleotides: 8. The CDR3 DNA reads TGTGCCAGCAGCGGAAGACTAGCGGTTTTCACAGATACGCAGTATTTT. This encodes CASSGRLAVFTDTQYF.